This T cell receptor (beta chain) derives from a study of T cell responses to AZD1222 COVID-19 vaccine (dated by TCRdb to about 2021). A note on the overall study: AZD1222 recipients whose second dose came at about 4 weeks and those whose second dose came at about 12 weeks were combined into one group, since spike-specific TCR depth and breadth did not differ between the two schedules. A total of under 250 trial participants underwent TCR sequencing, of whom about 200 had received two doses of AZD1222 and about 25 had received two doses of the MenACWY control vaccine. Trial participants were enrolled into age subgroups of 18-55, 56-69 and 70-plus years, which contained about 150, 28 and 57 TCR-sequenced participants, respectively. Study-wide conclusions, independent of this receptor: Only five to seven AZD1222 recipients were SARS-CoV-2 seropositive at baseline, limiting conclusions about previously exposed vaccinees. Epitopes outside the regions mutated in the B.1.351 and B.1.1.7 variants were reportedly recognized by nearly half of the unique spike-specific TCRs. The vaccine-associated CD4 TCRs covered the entire spike protein, and the dominant responses fell in regions 160-218 and 743-854. Most participants were white British and females outnumbered males, and the authors suggested that clonal diversity may have been underestimated. Because no day 14 peak-response samples were available, the repertoires could be characterized only after the peak T cell response. Spike-specific TCR breadth and depth rose significantly after two AZD1222 doses compared with day 0 and with MenACWY recipients. In the small 56-69-year group, the increase in depth fell short of significance, most likely because of low power.

The CDR3 regions of human TCRbeta chains were analyzed by immunosequencing. In the paper's pipeline: TCRs in the repertoires were compared against a reference library of SARS-CoV-2-specific TCRs that had been generated with the MIRA antigen-specificity platform. Breadth meant the fraction of unique TCRs that were SARS-CoV-2-associated, whereas depth meant the fraction of total T cells that were SARS-CoV-2-associated. Using the MIRA data, each spike-specific TCR was mapped to the spike region that the TCR reacts to and placed in a CD4 or CD8 class. Log10-transformed breadth and depth values were compared by one-way ANOVA with Sidak's multiple comparisons tests. TCRdb provides this immuneACCESS table in a form limited to in-frame rearrangements. Some clones are lacking; in checked studies, under half of them reflect an unresolved V gene, and why the rest are absent is not known. The D gene and trimming were derived from the DNA, and the V and J assignments and clone size from that table. In all, the sample holds about 150,000 clones, and approximately 90% of those were seen once. The ten biggest clones cover 2.5% to 4% of the sample.

Notes on this clone: Its cognate antigen has yet to be identified. Base qualities are not at hand, and no much larger clone is one base apart.

Taken with the paper, the label for time point translates to: baseline before first vaccination. Samples from vaccinated people were obtained from the UK trials COV001 and COV002, which included a single-blind randomized controlled phase 2/3 trial of AZD1222 (ChAdOx1 nCoV-19) in healthy adults. For TCRbeta chain sequencing, PBMC samples from trial participants were taken at day 0 and at day 28 after the second dose. Spanning cysteine to phenylalanine, the CDR3 consists of 12 amino acids. This entry keeps only the CDR3 DNA: 36 bases, framed from base 1. Sequences SEHNR (CDR1) and FQNEAQ (CDR2) are obtained from the germline V gene (reference sequence). Relative to germline, V is 7 bases shorter and J is 1 base shorter, with 8 bases between their ends.

Here the chain combines TRBV7-9 and TRBJ2-7, with a weak D call of TRBD1 (5 bases match). Sample: peripheral blood, taken on day 0 of AZD1222 vaccination. The receptor comes from an adult in good health. The base sequence is TGTGCCAGCACACGACAGTCCTACGAGCAGTACTTC. Translated, this is CASTRQSYEQYF.